These 17 T cell receptor beta chains share one sample of origin, sequenced in a study of T cells in Graves' hyperthyroidism and ophthalmopathy. Researchers took RNA transcripts and amplified the TCR beta CDR3 regions from them. A first-round RT-PCR of the TCR CDR3 used the HTBI primer set. Each CDR3 protein is one row after TCRdb ran MiXCR on the multiplex PCR reads. The sample includes roughly 740,000 distinct CDR3 sequences, about 17% of them seen just once. Sequenced sample: blood. The receptors were sampled from a man aged 18 to 29 with Graves' hyperthyroidism.

This clonotype was seen only a few times. The CDR3 DNA follows: TGTGCCAGCAGTGAAGAGGAAATCTATGGCTACACCTTC. Its translation: CASSEEEIYGYTF. The V and J genes are TRBV2 and TRBJ1-2; D gene unclear. Looked up from germline, CDR1 is SNHLY and CDR2 is FYNNEI. The V gene lost 1 base and the J gene lost 4 bases, with 7 bases spanning the gap. The CDR3 runs to 13 residues.

This clonotype showed up many times. The rearrangement links TRBV6-2 or TRBV6-3 to TRBJ2-3; D uncertain. The CDR3 loop spans 12 amino acids. Germline loops: CDR1 MNHEY, CDR2 SVGEGT. V shed 0 bases and J shed 6 bases, with 4 bases lying between them. Here the CDR3 reads CASSYSGDTQYF. The DNA for the CDR3 is TGTGCCAGCAGTTACTCAGGGGATACGCAGTATTTT.

A word on this clonotype: A much bigger clone sits one base away, suggesting this may be a read error. This CDR3 is CASSYSPNAAEQLF. CDR3 DNA: TGTGCCAGCAGTTACTCTCCTAATGCAGCTGAGCAGCTCTTC. This chain joins TRBV6-5 and TRBJ2-1, with unresolved D. The CDR3 totals 14 residues. Per germline, CDR1 MNHEY and CDR2 SVGAGI.

This clonotype appeared a few times. This chain uses TRBV14 with TRBJ2-2, with D possibly TRBD1 on 5 matching bases. The CDR3 extends over 13 amino acids. The V gene lost 2 bases and the J gene lost 5 bases, with 6 bases spanning the gap. Germline V CDR1 and CDR2: SGHDN, FVKESK. In nucleotides, the CDR3 is TGTGCCAGCAGCCAACAGGGAACCGGGGAGCTGTTTTTT. The encoded protein is CASSQQGTGELFF.

This clonotype was recorded many times. The chain is built from TRBV28 and TRBJ1-5, with 9 bases aligning to TRBD1. The CDR3 contains 16 residues. Looked up from germline, CDR1 is MDHEN and CDR2 is SYDVKM. Germline trimming cut 3 bases from V and 2 bases from J; bases unmatched to any gene: 5. The CDR3 spells CASSFGTGKGNQPQHF. Written as DNA, the CDR3 is TGTGCCAGCAGTTTTGGGACAGGGAAGGGCAATCAGCCCCAGCATTTT.

With respect to this clonotype: This could be a read error, since a much larger clone is one nucleotide away. J is TRBJ2-7 and V is TRBV6-2 or TRBV6-3; the match to TRBD2 covers 9 bases. Per germline, CDR1 MNHEY and CDR2 SVGEGT. The CDR3 runs 15 residues. The CDR3 coding sequence is TGTGCCAGCAGTTACTCGCGGGAGGGGAGGTACGGGCAGTACTTC. Translating gives CASSYSREGRYGQYF.

This clonotype was counted only a few times. This chain links TRBV25-1 with TRBJ2-7, with D tentatively TRBD1 or TRBD2 (6 bases each). Germline V CDR1 and CDR2: MGHDK, SYGVNS. The V end lost 1 base, the J end lost 1 base, and 14 bases lay between the germline ends. The CDR3 sequence is 16 residues long. In nucleotides, the CDR3 is TGTGCCAGCAGTGAATCTTGGGGGGCGATTTCCTACGAGCAGTACTTC. The encoded protein is CASSESWGAISYEQYF.

The chain combines TRBV2 with TRBJ2-7, with 8 nucleotides matching TRBD1. The V and J ends lost 7 bases and 0 bases, in that order; junction bases with no gene match: 2. The CDR3 has 13 residues. The germline CDR1 and CDR2 sequences are SNHLY and FYNNEI. In DNA form, the CDR3 reads TGTGCCAGCACGGACAGGGACTCCTACGAGCAGTACTTC. Translating gives CASTDRDSYEQYF.

This clonotype has a handful of counts. The CDR3 bases are TGTGCCAGCAGCGACAGCCCTCTTTACGAGCAGTACTTC. The encoded protein is CASSDSPLYEQYF. This chain links TRBV28 with TRBJ2-7; a possible D gene is TRBD1 (5 bases). The V gene lost 6 bases and the J gene lost 4 bases, with 13 bases spanning the gap. This CDR3 is built from 13 residues. Germline assignment: CDR1 MDHEN and CDR2 SYDVKM. The full variable domain, its missing parts supplied by reference TRBV28 and TRBJ2-7, is DVKVTQSSRYLVKRTGEKVFLECVQDMDHENMFWYRQDPGLGLRLIYFSYDVKMKEKGDIPEGYSVSREKKERFSLILESASTNQTSMYLCASSDSPLYEQYFGPGTRLTVT.

There are many counts of this clonotype. In nucleotides, the CDR3 is TGTGCCAGCTCACCACGGCCAGACGCGAACACCGGGGAGCTGTTTTTT. Its translation is CASSPRPDANTGELFF. The genes are TRBV18 and TRBJ2-2; D not resolved. V was shortened by 1 base and J by 0 bases, with 9 bases between the two germline ends. Germline V gives CDR1 KGHSH, CDR2 LQKENI. The CDR3 spans 16 residues.

This clonotype was seen many times. The gene calls are TRBV28 and TRBJ2-6; D gene uncertain. The length of the CDR3 is 15 residues. Germline CDR1 MDHEN, CDR2 SYDVKM. Trimming left V 2 bases short and J 4 bases short, with 9 bases between. CDR3 coding DNA: TGTGCCAGCAGTTTAAGGTTCTCCGGGGCCAACGTCCTGACTTTC. This codes for CASSLRFSGANVLTF.

This rearrangement joins TRBV28 to TRBJ1-5; tentative D call: TRBD1 (5 bases). Germline CDR1 is MDHEN and CDR2 is SYDVKM. Trimming cost V 6 bases and J 2 bases, with 17 bases left between them. CDR3 size: 16 residues. CDR3 sequence reads: CASRTPVRGGNQPQHF. In DNA, the CDR3 is TGTGCCAGCAGGACCCCGGTGCGGGGCGGCAATCAGCCCCAGCATTTT.

This clonotype was detected many times. The chain recombines TRBV20-1 with TRBJ1-2, with 9 bases matching TRBD1. There are 15 residues in the CDR3. Germline CDR1 is DFQATT and CDR2 is SNEGSKA (reference sequence). V shed 0 bases, J shed 4 bases, and the junction held 6 bases outside the gene matches. The CDR3 sequence is CSARDQDRGSYGYTF. The CDR3 nucleotides read TGCAGTGCTAGAGATCAAGACAGGGGGAGCTATGGCTACACCTTC.

This chain connects TRBV11-1 to TRBJ2-3, with 14 bases that match TRBD2. Looked up from germline, CDR1 is SGHAT and CDR2 is FQDESV (reference sequence). V gave up 7 bases and J gave up 6 bases; unmatched junction bases: 9. The CDR3 has 16 amino acids. The CDR3 DNA reads as TGTGCCAGCAAACGGGGACTAGCGGGAGAGGTGGATACGCAGTATTTT. It specifies CASKRGLAGEVDTQYF.

This clonotype was counted at least ten times. The CDR3 is CASKERDSPLHF. In nucleotides, the CDR3 is TGTGCCAGCAAGGAAAGGGATTCACCCCTCCACTTT. The rearrangement uses TRBV2 and TRBJ1-6; D not certain. CDR1 is SNHLY, CDR2 FYNNEI, per germline. The CDR3 extends over 12 amino acids. V was trimmed by 7 bases and J by 8 bases, leaving 9 bases between them.

This clonotype was recorded many times. This chain uses TRBV12-3 or TRBV12-4 with TRBJ1-5, with D possibly TRBD1 on 6 matching bases. V was clipped by 5 bases and J by 3 bases, with 11 bases between them. The CDR3 covers 14 residues. The CDR3 bases are TGTGCCAGCAGTGCCGGGACACTCAATCAGCCCCAGCATTTT. Residues: CASSAGTLNQPQHF.

This clonotype was counted between two and nine times. The chain links TRBV7-3 to TRBJ2-2; D is unclear. The CDR3 extends over 13 amino acids. The germline gives CDR1 SGHTA, CDR2 FQGTGA. With 3 bases removed from V and 7 bases from J, the gap between germline ends came to 9 bases. In DNA, the CDR3 is TGTGCCAGCAGCTTTGTCTTTGGCGGGGAGCTGTTTTTT. Amino acids: CASSFVFGGELFF. Variable domain in full (rest from reference TRBV7-3 and TRBJ2-2): GAGVSQTPSNKVTEKGKYVELRCDPISGHTALYWYRQSLGQGPEFLIYFQGTGAADDSGLPNDRFFAVRPEGSVSTLKIQRTERGDSAVYLCASSFVFGGELFFGEGSRLTVL.